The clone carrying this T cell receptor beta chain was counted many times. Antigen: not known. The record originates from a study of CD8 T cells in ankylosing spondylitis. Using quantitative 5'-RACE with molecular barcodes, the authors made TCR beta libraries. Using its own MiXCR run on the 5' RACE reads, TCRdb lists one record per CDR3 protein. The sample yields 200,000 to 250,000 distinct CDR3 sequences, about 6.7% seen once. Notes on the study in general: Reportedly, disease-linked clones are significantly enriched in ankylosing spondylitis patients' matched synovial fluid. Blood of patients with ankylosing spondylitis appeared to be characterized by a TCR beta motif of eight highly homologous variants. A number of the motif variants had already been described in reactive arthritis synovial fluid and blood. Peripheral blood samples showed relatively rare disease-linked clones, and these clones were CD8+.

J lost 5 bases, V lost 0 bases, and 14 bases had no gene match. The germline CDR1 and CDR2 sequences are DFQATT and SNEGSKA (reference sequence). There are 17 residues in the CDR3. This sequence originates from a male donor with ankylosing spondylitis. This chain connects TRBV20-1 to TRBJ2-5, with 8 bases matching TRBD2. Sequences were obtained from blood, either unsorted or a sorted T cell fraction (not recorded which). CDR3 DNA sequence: TGCAGTGCTAGAGAACAGGGACTAGTAGGGGTTGGGGAGACCCAGTACTTC. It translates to CSAREQGLVGVGETQYF.